This TCR beta chain was captured in a study of Ad26.COV2.S vaccination and SARS-CoV-2 variants. Study in general: Donor participated within the Ad26.COV2.S arm of the COV1001 trial. Ad26.COV2.S was injected intramuscularly once or twice, 56 days apart.

Study results and caveats: Breadth, reportedly substantial, characterized the spike-specific CD8+ and CD4+ T cell responses after vaccination.

The treatment here: roughly 19 received Ad26.COV2.S at low or high dose, single or two shots; about 5 received placebo; per-sample allocation not given. The study sampled participants on day 63 after the first vaccine or placebo injection. Of note for this clone: Its target is not known.

Sequencing was performed with immunoSEQ multiplex PCR; in TCRdb, only in-frame clones are kept and a portion is missing. The table records some 500,000 clones, approximately 92% of them present only once. CDR1 SGHRS and CDR2 YFSETQ come from the germline V gene. CDR3 length equals 18 residues. V lost 2 bases to trimming and J lost 0 bases, with 19 bases between them. J is TRBJ2-3 and V is TRBV5-1; possibly TRBD1 for D (5 bases). Source: peripheral blood, taken in a trial of Ad26.COV2.S vaccine versus placebo. The clonotype originates from a person aged 18-60 years who received the Ad26.COV2.S COVID-19 vaccine or a placebo. The CDR3 protein is CASSFTLGAASSTDTQYF. The CDR3 region has the DNA TGCGCCAGCAGCTTCACTCTAGGGGCCGCGTCTAGCACAGATACGCAGTATTTT.